This T cell receptor (beta chain) was recorded in a study of OX40 agonist ivuxolimab in advanced cancers. Across the study: The study gave patients intravenous ivuxolimab at 0.01 to 10 mg/kg every 2 weeks. Three dose-escalation patients had partial responses: one with hepatocellular carcinoma and two with cutaneous melanoma.

This clone was seen only a few times. Its antigen is not identified. Whole-study results and caveats: In the 0.1 to 3.0 mg/kg range, CD4+ and CD8+ blood T cells had expanded clonally by week 6. Nonresponders included some who also had low normalized T-cell clonal expansion.

Some clones are missing from TCRdb's copy, which holds only in-frame ones; the method was immunoSEQ multiplex PCR. The sample includes tens of thousands of clones, roughly 82% of them seen just once. The CDR3 sequence is 16 residues long. The germline V gene encodes CDR1 LGHNA and CDR2 YNFKEQ. Germline trimming cut 1 base from V and 6 bases from J; bases unmatched to any gene: 4. The chain joins TRBV4-2 to TRBJ1-4, with TRBD1 matching 11 bases. The sample in question was CD4+ or CD8+ T cells sorted from blood, obtained in a trial of the OX40 agonist ivuxolimab. This receptor was identified in an adult with an advanced solid tumor such as melanoma, head and neck, liver or kidney cancer. CDR3 bases: TGTGCCAGCAGCCAAGCCGGGACAGGGGGGGATGAAAAACTGTTTTTT. This encodes CASSQAGTGGDEKLFF.